The clone carrying this T cell receptor beta chain was seen ten or more times. The antigen is undetermined. This record belongs to a study of T cell repertoires in cytomegalovirus infection. Overall study: Both recently identified HLA-C-restricted and well-studied HLA-B-restricted CMV epitopes were used in the study. Public TCR beta signatures provided an indication of both CMV infection and a matching HLA type.

Study-wide results and caveats: Frequencies of public TCR beta families were cumulated, and this identified carriers of CMV plus the relevant HLA. Across the ex vivo response, the dominant clonotypes were HLA-C-restricted CMV-specific TCR beta clonotypes.

One entry per CDR3 protein, called by TCRdb with MiXCR from the reads. This sample has about 890,000 distinct CDR3 sequences, with around 30% found just once. Germline V gene data show CDR1 as SGHTA and CDR2 as FQGNSA. The ends were cut back, 2 bases at V and 5 bases at J, with 9 bases in the middle. CDR3 length equals 13 residues. The TCR originated in a human donor in good health (CMV status not recorded). Some clones in this sample may be carry-over from other donors' samples. The sequences come from cultured CD8+ T cells from PBMCs, collected from culture after CMV antigen stimulation. The V call is TRBV7-2, the J call TRBJ1-2, with D perhaps TRBD1 (5 bases). The CDR3 sequence is CASSLWDGYGYTF. In DNA, the CDR3 is TGTGCCAGCAGCTTATGGGACGGGTATGGCTACACCTTC.